The next 25 T cell receptor beta chains were all read from a single sample in a study of read filtering for tumor transcriptome and immune sequencing. The library was built from around 400 ng RNA with molecular barcoded adaptors for alpha/delta and beta/gamma chains. TCRdb used MiXCR to reprocess the reads, holding one entry per CDR3 protein. The data contain 40,000 to 50,000 distinct CDR3 sequences, around an eighth of them seen just once; the ten biggest clones take up 25% to 35%. The sequenced material came from a population of CD138-negative cells sorted from bone marrow. The origin of the receptors is a donor aged 40 or older with multiple myeloma.

This clonotype turned up a few times. The junction shows a germline mismatch at one end, possibly a read error. The rearrangement joins TRBV5-4 to TRBJ2-7; 10 positions match TRBD2. CDR3 length: 15 amino acids. Germline V gene sequence: CDR1 SGHNT, CDR2 YYREEE (reference sequence). Written as DNA, the CDR3 is TGTGCCAGCACCTTATCTAAGGGGGACCTAGCGGGAGAATCCTTC. It is translated as CASTLSKGDLAGESF.

This clonotype occurred many times. The chain links TRBV11-2 to TRBJ2-1; 9 nucleotides match TRBD1. From germline, CDR1 is SGHAT and CDR2 FQNNGV. V dropped 5 bases and J dropped 5; count of bases not matched to a gene: 7. CDR3 length equals 15 residues. CDR3 nucleotide sequence: TGTGCCAGCAGCATTAACAGGGGGCTGAACAATGAGCAGTTCTTC. It translates to CASSINRGLNNEQFF.

Note on this clonotype: One junction end disagrees with the germline gene, perhaps due to a read error. The V and J genes are TRBV28 and TRBJ2-1; D not resolved. The CDR3 length is 13 residues. Germline CDR1 is MDHEN and CDR2 is SYDVKM. The CDR3 sequence is CASSRRGYNGQFF. As DNA, the CDR3 is TGTGCCAGCAGCCGGAGAGGCTACAATGGGCAGTTCTTC.

This clonotype has ten or more counts. The J gene is TRBJ1-4, the V gene TRBV4-3; 7 bases fit TRBD1. V was clipped by 0 bases and J by 10 bases; unmatched bases: 11. The CDR3 sequence is 16 residues long. The V gene's germline CDR1 is LGHNA and CDR2 YSLEER. CDR3 region: CASSQDVAQGLAKLFF. The CDR3 nucleotides are TGCGCCAGCAGCCAAGATGTCGCACAGGGGCTAGCAAAACTGTTTTTT.

CDR3 amino acids: CASGPPMVDEQYF. The CDR3 coding sequence is TGTGCCAGCGGCCCCCCAATGGTGGACGAGCAGTACTTC. The V and J genes are TRBV7-9 and TRBJ2-7; no clear D gene. Deletions cut 8 bases from V and 5 bases from J, with 16 bases between. Germline V gene data show CDR1 as SEHNR and CDR2 as FQNEAQ (reference sequence). The CDR3 totals 13 residues.

With respect to this clonotype: Sequence at one end of the junction differs from germline and may be a read error. This chain links TRBV5-1 with TRBJ2-1; D may match TRBD1 or TRBD2 (5 bases each). The germline CDR1 and CDR2 sequences are SGHRS and YFSETQ. The CDR3 is 19 amino acids. CDR3 protein: CASSGPGPNAPTSYSEQLF. In DNA, the CDR3 is TGCGCCAGCAGCGGACCGGGACCCAACGCTCCAACCTCCTACAGTGAGCAGTTATTC. Based on the CDR3 plus reference TRBV5-1 and TRBJ2-1, the full variable domain is KAGVTQTPRYLIKTRGQQVTLSCSPISGHRSVSWYQQTPGQGLQFLFEYFSETQRNKGNFPGRFSGRQFSNSRSEMNVSTLELGDSALYLCASSGPGPNAPTSYSEQLFGPGTRLTVL.

This clonotype was seen at least ten times. The chain has TRBV10-3 and TRBJ1-5, with D possibly TRBD1 on 5 matching bases. The CDR3 runs to 12 residues. Trimming pared 0 bases from V and 9 bases from J, leaving 6 bases between. Germline CDR1 and CDR2: ENHRY and SYGVKD. This CDR3 reads CAISESGGPQHF. The CDR3 DNA is TGTGCCATCAGTGAGTCGGGGGGGCCCCAGCATTTT.

This clonotype occurred many times. The rearrangement links TRBV9 to TRBJ2-2; 9 bases fit TRBD2. CDR3 length: 16 residues. Germline V gene data show CDR1 as SGDLS and CDR2 as YYNGEE. V trimming: 2 bases; J trimming: 0 bases; junction bases outside the gene matches: 2. Written as DNA, the CDR3 is TGTGCCAGCAGCGTTAGCGGGAGTGCGAACACCGGGGAGCTGTTTTTT. Its protein product is CASSVSGSANTGELFF.

Comment on this clonotype: A far larger clone differs by one base, so this is likely a read error. The chain couples TRBV4-3 to TRBJ2-1, with 8 bases fitting TRBD1. With V trimmed by 5 bases and J by 9 bases, 9 bases remained unmatched. The germline V gene encodes CDR1 LGHNA and CDR2 YSLEER. The CDR3 is 14 amino acids. The CDR3 protein is CASSGQGGSVEQFF. The CDR3 region has the DNA TGCGCCAGCAGCGGACAGGGAGGTAGCGTTGAGCAGTTCTTC.

This clonotype was seen at least ten times. The chain links TRBV15 to TRBJ2-5; D remains unclear. The CDR3 is made up of 14 amino acids. The germline CDR1 and CDR2 sequences are LNHNV and YYDKDF (reference sequence). The ends were cut back, 1 base at V and 2 bases at J, with 8 bases in the middle. CDR3 in amino acids: CATSRGGIQETQYF. In nucleotides, the CDR3 is TGTGCCACCAGCAGAGGTGGAATTCAAGAGACCCAGTACTTC.

As regards this clonotype: It is likely a read error: a sequence one base away is far more abundant. V gene TRBV4-2 combines with J gene TRBJ2-5; 12 bases map to TRBD2. V lost 4 bases, J lost 1 base, and 22 bases stayed unmatched. Germline V gene sequence: CDR1 LGHNA, CDR2 YNFKEQ. This CDR3 has 22 residues. The CDR3 region has the DNA TGTGCCAGCAGCCTACTCACCGCTTTGGGACTAGCGGGTGATAATTTCCAAGAGACCCAGTACTTC. Amino acid sequence: CASSLLTALGLAGDNFQETQYF.

There are many counts of this clonotype. This chain joins TRBV7-9 and TRBJ2-2; D unclear. Germline assignment: CDR1 SEHNR and CDR2 FQNEAQ (reference sequence). Deletions cut 1 base from V and 0 bases from J, with 6 bases between. This CDR3 is 15 amino acids long. The CDR3 reads CASSLGVANTGELFF. CDR3 in DNA: TGTGCCAGCAGCTTAGGTGTAGCGAACACCGGGGAGCTGTTTTTT.

The CDR3 bases are TGTGCCAGCAGCGGGAGGGCCAGGAATGAGCAGTTCTTC. Translating it yields CASSGRARNEQFF. The chain uses TRBV25-1 and TRBJ2-1, with 8 bases aligning to TRBD2. Germline values: CDR1 MGHDK, CDR2 SYGVNS. CDR3 length equals 13 residues. V lost 6 bases, J lost 7 bases, and 5 bases stayed unmatched. Combining the CDR3 with reference TRBV25-1 and TRBJ2-1 gives the whole variable domain EADIYQTPRYLVIGTGKKITLECSQTMGHDKMYWYQQDPGMELHLIHYSYGVNSTEKGDLSSESTVSRIRTEHFPLTLESARPSHTSQYLCASSGRARNEQFFGPGTRLTVL.

This clonotype is medium-sized (0.01 to 0.1%) in the sample. The rearrangement joins TRBV7-9 to TRBJ2-1, with 9 bases matching TRBD2. This CDR3 is 16 amino acids long. Germline CDR1 reads SEHNR; CDR2 reads FQNEAQ (reference sequence). J lost 9 bases, V lost 4 bases, and 13 bases had no gene match. The CDR3 region has the DNA TGTGCCAGCAGCTCAGCCCTCGCGGGAGGGCCGAGTGAGCAGTTCTTC. Its protein product is CASSSALAGGPSEQFF.

This clonotype was counted ten times or more. The chain has TRBV29-1 and TRBJ2-2; D gene ambiguous. The CDR3 runs 13 residues. CDR1 and CDR2 from the germline V gene are SQVTM and ANQGSEA. Trimming cost V 5 bases and J 0 bases, with 7 bases left between them. As DNA, the CDR3 is TGCAGCGTTAGCAGCCCGAACACCGGGGAGCTGTTTTTT. It is translated as CSVSSPNTGELFF.

This clonotype was counted between two and nine times. At one end the junction does not follow the germline gene, possibly because of a read error. The rearrangement links TRBV6-2 or TRBV6-3 to TRBJ2-1, with a tentative D call TRBD2 (6 bases). This CDR3 is built from 15 residues. Germline values: CDR1 MNHEY, CDR2 SVGEGT. The CDR3 DNA reads TGTGCGAGCAGCACTATCGGGAGCTTTGACAATGAGCAGTTCTTC. The encoded protein is CASSTIGSFDNEQFF.

This clonotype was recorded at least ten times. This clone may be a read error of a much larger clone one base away. The J gene is TRBJ2-1, the V gene TRBV28; D call uncertain. The CDR3 totals 12 residues. CDR1 is MDHEN, CDR2 SYDVKM, per germline. CDR3 sequence: CASSLLPNEQSF. The CDR3 nucleotides read TGTGCCAGCAGTTTACTTCCTAATGAGCAGTCCTTC.

This clonotype was detected ten times or more. This chain links TRBV2 with TRBJ2-7; D perhaps matches TRBD1 (6 bases). Germline V gene lookup returns CDR1 SNHLY and CDR2 FYNNEI. There are 14 residues in the CDR3. The ends were cut back, 4 bases at V and 2 bases at J, with 12 bases in the middle. CDR3: CASSVQGSAYEQYF. The CDR3 nucleotides read TGTGCCAGCAGTGTCCAGGGGTCCGCCTACGAGCAGTACTTC.

With respect to this clonotype: Sequence at one end of the junction differs from germline and may be a read error. The chain uses TRBV3-1 and TRBJ2-1, with 9 bases lining up with TRBD1. The CDR3 loop spans 16 amino acids. Germline V gives CDR1 LGHDT, CDR2 YNNKEL (reference sequence). CDR3 amino acids: CASSHPKSDRGNGQFF. CDR3 sequence (DNA): TGTGCCAGCAGCCACCCAAAGTCGGACAGGGGAAATGGGCAGTTCTTC.

This clonotype turned up a few times. For the CDR3, the DNA is TGTGCCAGCACCCAAGGGCGCCGGGAGGGTGATACGCAGTATTTT. Its protein product is CASTQGRREGDTQYF. This rearrangement joins TRBV5-4 to TRBJ2-3, with TRBD2 matching over 8 bases. CDR1 and CDR2 from the germline V gene are SGHNT and YYREEE (reference sequence). With 6 bases clipped from V and 6 bases from J, the junction kept 12 bases outside the gene matches. The CDR3 runs 15 residues.

This clonotype was picked up many times. The gene calls are TRBV2 and TRBJ2-2; D gene ambiguous. V was cut by 4 bases and J by 1 base, with 13 bases left in between. CDR1 SNHLY and CDR2 FYNNEI come from the germline V gene. The CDR3 totals 16 residues. Here the CDR3 reads CASSADGYLNTGELFF. The CDR3 bases are TGTGCCAGCAGTGCGGACGGTTACTTGAACACCGGGGAGCTGTTTTTT.

The table lists this clonotype with many counts. The chain is built from TRBV28 and TRBJ1-1; D unclear. Trimming took off 8 bases at V and 9 bases at J, with 4 bases between the two ends. Germline V gene sequence: CDR1 MDHEN, CDR2 SYDVKM. The CDR3 extends over 8 amino acids. The CDR3 here is CASGQAFF. For the CDR3, the DNA is TGTGCCAGCGGGCAAGCTTTCTTT.

This clonotype was seen at least ten times. The chain joins TRBV9 to TRBJ2-1; D ambiguous. Trimming stripped 0 bases from V and 7 bases from J, with 11 bases between. Germline loops: CDR1 SGDLS, CDR2 YYNGEE. The CDR3 sequence is 14 residues long. The CDR3 region has the DNA TGTGCCAGCAGCGTAGGGCCAGGAGAAAATGAGCAGTTCTTC. It encodes CASSVGPGENEQFF.

The rearrangement uses TRBV5-6 and TRBJ1-1; 8 bases match TRBD1. The CDR3 spans 15 residues. The germline CDR1 and CDR2 sequences are SGHDT and YYEEEE. Trimming removed 4 bases from V and 4 bases from J; junction bases left unmatched: 9. In DNA, the CDR3 is TGTGCCAGCAGCCCACGCCGGACAGGGTTCACTGAAGCTTTCTTT. It encodes CASSPRRTGFTEAFF. The complete variable domain, with remaining parts taken from reference TRBV5-6 and TRBJ1-1, reads DAGVTQSPTHLIKTRGQQVTLRCSPKSGHDTVSWYQQALGQGPQFIFQYYEEEERQRGNFPDRFSGHQFPNYSSELNVNALLLGDSALYLCASSPRRTGFTEAFFGQGTRLTVV.

This clonotype was picked up many times. J is TRBJ2-2 and V is TRBV7-8; D uncertain. The length of the CDR3 is 15 residues. The ends were cut back, 0 bases at V and 9 bases at J, with 14 bases in the middle. CDR1 and CDR2 (germline): SGHVS, FQNEAQ. The CDR3 here is CASSLASPEPRELFF. The CDR3 nucleotides are TGTGCCAGCAGCTTAGCATCGCCAGAACCGCGGGAGCTGTTTTTT.